This T cell receptor beta chain was sequenced in a study of T cell responses to AZD1222 COVID-19 vaccine. Per the germline V gene, CDR1 is SGHTS and CDR2 is YDEGEE. The V end lost 2 bases, the J end lost 3 bases, and 15 bases lay between the germline ends. The CDR3 covers 16 residues. The method was immunoSEQ multiplex PCR; TCRdb's version includes in-frame clones alone and lacks a portion of them. The repertoire consists of about 86,000 clones, with about nine tenths occurring once and the leading ten covering 6.9%. This chain connects TRBV5-8 to TRBJ2-4; unclear D gene. The specimen comprised peripheral blood, sampled 28 days after the second AZD1222 dose. The origin of this receptor is an adult who received the AZD1222 COVID-19 vaccine. CDR3 loop: CASSFLGHRSKNIQYF. The CDR3 nucleotides are TGTGCCAGCAGCTTTTTAGGGCACCGCAGCAAAAACATTCAGTACTTC.